This is a list of T cell receptor beta chains from one sample in a study of cytomegalovirus exposure and HLA in healthy donors. The method was immunoSEQ multiplex PCR; TCRdb's version includes in-frame clones alone and lacks a portion of them. Of more than 45,000 clones listed, around four fifths are singletons. Sequenced: PBMCs. The receptors shown here come from a man in his forties or fifties in good health and CMV-seronegative. The CDR3 runs from the conserved cysteine through the conserved F or W. A D gene is named only where the DNA matches it firmly. Clone size is stated in some rows and not others, as once, few, many or a class when expanded.

size: few; D: TRBD1; J: TRBJ2-7; V: TRBV9; CDR3: CASSAFDRAGSSEQYF; DNA: TGTGCCAGCAGCGCATTCGACAGGGCGGGCTCTAGCGAGCAGTACTTC
size: few; D: TRBD2; J: TRBJ2-7; V: TRBV25-1; CDR3: CASSEGLAGGYEQYF; DNA: TGTGCCAGCAGTGAAGGACTAGCGGGGGGCTACGAGCAGTACTTC
size: -; D: TRBD1; J: TRBJ2-7; V: TRBV5-8; CDR3: CASNYETGLGEQYF; DNA: TGTGCCAGCAACTATGAGACAGGGCTTGGCGAGCAGTACTTC
size: -; D: TRBD1; J: TRBJ1-2; V: TRBV6-1; CDR3: CASSAPGQINYGYTF; DNA: TGTGCCAGCAGCGCCCCGGGACAGATAAACTATGGCTACACCTTC
size: few; D: TRBD1; J: TRBJ2-7; V: TRBV27; CDR3: CASSRDSSYEQYF; DNA: TGTGCCAGCAGCCGGGACAGCTCCTACGAGCAGTACTTC
size: -; D: TRBD1; J: TRBJ1-1; V: TRBV28; CDR3: CASSLRGPSAFF; DNA: TGTGCCAGCAGTTTGAGGGGGCCCAGCGCTTTCTTT
size: -; D: TRBD1; J: TRBJ2-4; V: TRBV7-2; CDR3: CASSSGQKKNIQYF; DNA: TGTGCCAGCAGCTCGGGACAGAAAAAAAACATTCAGTACTTC
size: few; D: TRBD2; J: TRBJ2-1; V: TRBV11-2; CDR3: CASSRNRGLAGGPYNEQFF; DNA: TGTGCCAGCAGCCGAAACCGGGGACTAGCGGGGGGACCCTACAATGAGCAGTTCTTC
size: once; D: -; J: TRBJ2-7; V: TRBV7-9; CDR3: CASSQDYYEQYF; DNA: TGTGCCAGCAGCCAAGACTACTACGAGCAGTACTTC
size: -; D: -; J: TRBJ1-2; V: TRBV15; CDR3: CATSRGQYYGYTF; DNA: TGTGCCACCAGCAGAGGGCAGTACTATGGCTACACCTTC
size: once; D: -; J: TRBJ1-2; V: TRBV4-2; CDR3: CASSHDKDYGYTF; DNA: TGTGCCAGCAGCCATGACAAGGACTATGGCTACACCTTC
size: -; D: -; J: TRBJ1-1; V: TRBV6-6; CDR3: CASSYSNAFPHSGAFF; DNA: TGTGCCAGCAGTTACTCGAACGCGTTTCCCCATTCGGGAGCTTTCTTT
size: -; D: TRBD1; J: TRBJ2-7; V: TRBV5-1; CDR3: CASSLVAGQASYEQYF; DNA: TGCGCCAGCAGCTTGGTGGCGGGACAGGCCTCCTACGAGCAGTACTTC
size: -; D: -; J: TRBJ2-7; V: TRBV29-1; CDR3: CSPSEQYF; DNA: TGCAGCCCCTCCGAGCAGTACTTC
size: few; D: -; J: TRBJ2-7; V: TRBV6-1; CDR3: CASSVPGTWYEQYF; DNA: TGTGCCAGCAGTGTCCCCGGTACGTGGTACGAGCAGTACTTC
size: -; D: -; J: TRBJ2-5; V: TRBV5-1; CDR3: CASSLGDRKETQYF; DNA: TGCGCCAGCAGCTTGGGAGACAGGAAAGAGACCCAGTACTTC
size: few; D: -; J: TRBJ1-6; V: TRBV6-1; CDR3: CASSGPGKAPLHF; DNA: TGTGCCAGCAGTGGTCCAGGGAAAGCACCCCTCCACTTT
size: -; D: -; J: TRBJ2-5; V: TRBV5-1; CDR3: CASSLGNGGVNQETQYF; DNA: TGCGCCAGCAGCTTGGGGAACGGCGGGGTTAACCAAGAGACCCAGTACTTC
size: few; D: TRBD1; J: TRBJ1-2; V: TRBV29-1; CDR3: CSAGTGTPYGYTF; DNA: TGCAGCGCAGGGACAGGGACGCCCTATGGCTACACCTTC
size: -; D: TRBD1; J: TRBJ1-6; V: TRBV11-2; CDR3: CASSQGVTLHF; DNA: TGTGCCAGCAGCCAGGGGGTCACCCTCCACTTT
size: -; D: TRBD1; J: TRBJ2-7; V: TRBV4-2; CDR3: CASSQNRQGLSYEQYF; DNA: TGTGCCAGCAGCCAAAACAGACAGGGCCTCTCCTACGAGCAGTACTTC
size: -; D: -; J: TRBJ1-3; V: TRBV21-1; CDR3: CASSLMEGGGFLGAPGNTIYF; DNA: TGTGCCAGCAGCCTCATGGAGGGCGGGGGGTTTCTAGGTGCTCCTGGAAACACCATATATTTT